The 21 T cell receptor beta chains presented below share a single source sample, sequenced in a study of blood T cells in healthy people across ages. Together with a sample-barcoded 5' primer, a J-beta primer mix was included in a second PCR lasting roughly 7 to 11 cycles. Each CDR3 protein is one row after TCRdb ran MiXCR on the 5' RACE reads. Of 850,000 to 950,000 distinct CDR3 sequences in the sample, about 30% were seen once. Sequencing was carried out using blood. These receptors all come from an elderly woman in good health.

This clonotype has more than one count but fewer than ten. A much larger clonotype is one base distant, so this may be a read error. J is TRBJ2-4 and V is TRBV7-2; the D gene is possibly TRBD2 (5 bases). The J call may be in error: the DNA end matches TRBJ2-5 better. Per germline, CDR1 SGHTA and CDR2 FQGNSA. The CDR3 extends over 14 amino acids. In DNA, the CDR3 is TGTGCCAGCAGCTTAGCAGGGCGGGTGAAGACCCAGTACTTC. It is translated as CASSLAGRVKTQYF.

The chain carries TRBV3-1 and TRBJ1-4, with D uncertain. Germline loops: CDR1 LGHDT, CDR2 YNNKEL (reference sequence). CDR3 size: 15 residues. The V and J ends lost 4 bases and 3 bases respectively, with 12 bases between them. The CDR3, as DNA: TGTGCCAGCAGCCCCAGTATTTCGGCTAATGAAAAACTGTTTTTT. As protein: CASSPSISANEKLFF.

The DNA of the CDR3 is TGTGCCAGCAGCTTAACGGGGACAGCAGGTGGCTACACCTTC. Protein: CASSLTGTAGGYTF. The genes are TRBV7-9 and TRBJ1-2, with TRBD1 matching over 7 bases. Germline lookup yields CDR1 SEHNR and CDR2 FQNEAQ (reference sequence). This CDR3 comprises 14 residues. V was clipped by 2 bases and J by 7 bases; unmatched bases: 7.

This clonotype was detected many times. The genes are TRBV3-1 and TRBJ2-7; TRBD2 matches 11 bases. The germline V gene encodes CDR1 LGHDT and CDR2 YNNKEL (reference sequence). V was clipped by 4 bases and J by 0 bases; unmatched bases: 2. CDR3 length: 15 residues. CDR3: CASSRSGGASYEQYF. CDR3 nucleotides: TGTGCCAGCAGCCGTAGCGGGGGGGCCTCCTACGAGCAGTACTTC.

The chain recombines TRBV28 with TRBJ1-5, with 9 bases that match TRBD1. Germline CDR1 and CDR2: MDHEN and SYDVKM. Trimming at V came to 6 bases and at J to 6 bases, leaving 9 bases not matched to a gene. The CDR3 has 15 amino acids. CDR3 in DNA: TGTGCCAGCAGACCGGGACAGGGAGCGGGTCAGCCCCAGCATTTT. Translating it yields CASRPGQGAGQPQHF. Filled out from reference TRBV28 and TRBJ1-5, the complete variable domain reads DVKVTQSSRYLVKRTGEKVFLECVQDMDHENMFWYRQDPGLGLRLIYFSYDVKMKEKGDIPEGYSVSREKKERFSLILESASTNQTSMYLCASRPGQGAGQPQHFGDGTRLSIL.

The rearrangement uses TRBV7-9 and TRBJ2-4; TRBD2 matches 7 bases. The DNA end is a closer match to TRBJ2-7, so the J assignment may be wrong. The CDR3 covers 15 residues. Germline CDR1 is SEHNR and CDR2 is FQNEAQ (reference sequence). CDR3 nucleotides: TGTGCCAGCAGCTTAGGGCCGGACGCGGGGGACGAGCAGTACTTC. It is translated as CASSLGPDAGDEQYF.

This clonotype was recorded many times. V gene TRBV4-2 combines with J gene TRBJ2-5; 12 bases align to TRBD2. The germline V gene has CDR1 LGHNA and CDR2 YNFKEQ. The ends lost 1 base at V and 5 bases at J; junction bases unmatched: 2. The length of the CDR3 is 15 residues. CDR3 residues: CASSQAGTSGETQYF. In DNA form, the CDR3 reads TGTGCCAGCAGCCAAGCCGGGACTAGCGGGGAGACCCAGTACTTC.

CDR3 coding DNA: TGTGCCAGCAGCCAAGGGAGGACAACTAATGAAAAACTGTTTTTT. Its translation: CASSQGRTTNEKLFF. The V call is TRBV3-1, the J call TRBJ1-4, with D unclear. CDR1 LGHDT and CDR2 YNNKEL come from the germline V gene (reference sequence). The CDR3 is made up of 15 amino acids. Trimming shortened V by 1 base and J by 0 bases, and 6 bases separated the two germline ends.

Many counts were recorded for this clonotype. The chain couples TRBV6-6 to TRBJ1-2; tentative D call: TRBD1 (5 bases). There are 14 residues in the CDR3. Germline CDR1 and CDR2: MNHNY and SVGAGI (reference sequence). V was clipped by 0 bases and J by 5 bases, with 10 bases between them. The CDR3 sequence is CASSYSKQEYGYTF. CDR3 coding DNA: TGTGCCAGCAGTTACTCGAAACAGGAGTATGGCTACACCTTC.

This clonotype was observed once. The chain is built from TRBV18 and TRBJ2-7; 8 bases line up with TRBD2. Looked up from germline, CDR1 is KGHSH and CDR2 is LQKENI. This CDR3 has 16 residues. J was trimmed by 2 bases and V by 3 bases; bases with no gene match: 9. The CDR3 here is CASSPLTGRAPYEQYF. CDR3 sequence (DNA): TGTGCCAGCTCACCGCTCACCGGGAGGGCCCCCTACGAGCAGTACTTC.

This clonotype came up a few times. Compared with germline, one end of the junction differs, possibly owing to a read error. V and J are TRBV7-2 and TRBJ1-6; 10 positions match TRBD1. Germline CDR1 reads SGHTA; CDR2 reads FQGNSA. This CDR3 has 15 amino acids. This chain's CDR3 is CASSTDRGRASLLHF. CDR3 coding DNA: TGTGCCAGCAGCACAGACAGGGGGCGGGCTTCACTCCTCCACTTT.

This clonotype occurred many times. The chain joins TRBV20-1 to TRBJ2-3; 10 bases align to TRBD2. CDR3 size: 15 residues. Germline-derived CDR1 and CDR2 are DFQATT and SNEGSKA (reference sequence). V lost 1 base to trimming and J lost 4 bases; unmatched junction nucleotides: 5. The CDR3 region is CSARAGTSVSDTQYF. The CDR3 coding sequence is TGCAGTGCTAGAGCCGGGACTAGCGTTTCAGATACGCAGTATTTT.

This clonotype was seen ten or more times. The J gene is TRBJ2-7, the V gene TRBV28; D is unclear. Germline values: CDR1 MDHEN, CDR2 SYDVKM. The V end was cut by 5 bases, the J end by 5 bases, with 10 bases between. The CDR3 runs to 12 residues. The CDR3 bases are TGTGCCAGCAGTGGTCTCAGCAACGAGCAGTACTTC. Its translation is CASSGLSNEQYF.

This clonotype occurred once. This chain links TRBV5-5 with TRBJ1-3; 8 bases are shared with TRBD1. Germline V gives CDR1 SGHKS, CDR2 YYEKEE (reference sequence). V dropped 8 bases and J dropped 2; count of bases not matched to a gene: 3. The CDR3 runs 13 residues. Here the CDR3 reads CASRTGTGNTIYF. The CDR3 coding sequence is TGTGCCAGTCGGACAGGGACTGGAAACACCATATATTTT.

The chain recombines TRBV7-9 with TRBJ1-2; D unclear. Between the trimmed V and J ends, which lost 1 base and 6 bases, there was a span of 9 bases. This CDR3 spans 13 amino acids. Germline V gives CDR1 SEHNR, CDR2 FQNEAQ (reference sequence). CDR3 loop: CASSLEILNGYTF. The CDR3 DNA reads TGTGCCAGCAGCTTAGAAATCTTGAATGGCTACACCTTC.

With regard to this clonotype: A much bigger clone sits one base away, suggesting this may be a read error. The V and J genes are TRBV6-5 and TRBJ2-6; the D gene is possibly TRBD1 (5 bases). CDR1 and CDR2 from the germline V gene are MNHEY and SVGAGI. The CDR3 runs 16 residues. Trimming stripped 8 bases from V and 2 bases from J, with 16 bases between. CDR3 in amino acids: CASGRTRPTGANVLTF. In DNA form, the CDR3 reads TGTGCCAGCGGTCGGACACGGCCAACTGGGGCCAACGTCCTGACTTTC.

In its sample, this clonotype was seen once. At one end, the junction sequence differs from germline, possibly due to a read error. The chain uses TRBV20-1 and TRBJ2-3; the D is unclear. The V gene's germline CDR1 is DFQATT and CDR2 SNEGSKA (reference sequence). There are 13 residues in the CDR3. DNA for the CDR3: TGCAGTGCTAGAGAGCGAGTCACAGATACGCGGTATTTT. Translation gives CSARERVTDTRYF.

Comment on this clonotype: This may be a read error: a much more frequent sequence differs by one nucleotide. The genes are TRBV4-3 and TRBJ2-7; possibly TRBD1 or TRBD2 for D (5 bases each). The end of the DNA is better explained by TRBJ2-5, so the J call may be wrong. The CDR3 runs 15 residues. Germline CDR1 reads LGHNA; CDR2 reads YSLEER. The CDR3 spells CASSQDQGRQGTQYF. Written as DNA, the CDR3 is TGCGCCAGCAGCCAAGATCAGGGACGCCAAGGGACCCAGTACTTC.

The chain couples TRBV7-9 to TRBJ1-1, with D maybe TRBD1 (6 bases). Trimming removed 5 bases at V and 1 base at J, with 14 bases between. Looked up from germline, CDR1 is SEHNR and CDR2 is FQNEAQ (reference sequence). The CDR3 totals 15 residues. CDR3: CASSPTTTGNTEAFF. CDR3 in DNA: TGTGCCAGCAGCCCTACTACGACAGGGAACACTGAAGCTTTCTTT. Looking up the rest from reference TRBV7-9 and TRBJ1-1 gives the full variable domain: DTGVSQNPRHKITKRGQNVTFRCDPISEHNRLYWYRQTLGQGPEFLTYFQNEAQLEKSRLLSDRFSAERPKGSFSTLEIQRTEQGDSAMYLCASSPTTTGNTEAFFGQGTRLTVV.

This chain links TRBV24-1 with TRBJ2-1; the match to TRBD2 covers 14 bases. The ends lost 12 bases at V and 9 bases at J; junction bases unmatched: 12. Germline CDR1 is KGHDR and CDR2 is SFDVKD. The CDR3 is 15 residues long. The CDR3 nucleotides read TGTGCCCTTCGACTAGCGGGAGGGATACGTGGTGAGCAGTTCTTC. Residues: CALRLAGGIRGEQFF.

This clonotype was seen ten or more times. V usage is TRBV15 and J usage is TRBJ1-6; 10 bases fit TRBD1. The CDR3 is made up of 17 amino acids. Germline assignment: CDR1 LNHNV and CDR2 YYDKDF (reference sequence). J lost 1 base, V lost 5 bases, and 5 bases had no gene match. The CDR3 is CATSERTGGSYNSPLHF. CDR3 nucleotides: TGTGCCACCAGCGAAAGGACAGGGGGTTCCTATAATTCACCCCTCCACTTT.